One and the same sample provided the 27 T cell receptor beta chains below, sequenced in a study of T cell responses to AZD1222 COVID-19 vaccine. TCRdb's copy holds only in-frame clones and misses some; the assay was immunoSEQ multiplex PCR. The top ten hold less than 2% of the sample, which has some 150,000 clones, approximately 90% seen once. Material: peripheral blood, obtained on day 0 of AZD1222 vaccination. The receptor set was obtained from an adult in good health.

This chain links TRBV6-2 or TRBV6-3 with TRBJ2-5; 7 bases line up with TRBD1. Losses at the gene ends were 6 bases for V and 4 bases for J; bases not matched to a gene: 8. CDR1 and CDR2 from the germline V gene are MNHEY and SVGEGT. This CDR3 is built from 14 residues. The chain's CDR3 is CASSPGQTVETQYF. As DNA, the CDR3 is TGTGCCAGCAGCCCGGGACAGACGGTAGAGACCCAGTACTTC.

The J gene is TRBJ1-5, the V gene TRBV30, with a possible D match to TRBD1 (5 bases). Deletions cut 0 bases from V and 2 bases from J, with 11 bases between. The CDR3 consists of 15 residues. Per the germline V gene, CDR1 is GTSNPN and CDR2 is SVGIG (reference sequence). CDR3 sequence: CAWSVGRSGNQPQHF. DNA of the CDR3: TGTGCCTGGAGTGTGGGGCGTTCGGGCAATCAGCCCCAGCATTTT.

This rearrangement joins TRBV28 to TRBJ1-2, with TRBD1 as a possible D gene (6 bases). Trimming pared 8 bases from V and 5 bases from J, leaving 21 bases between. CDR3 size: 15 residues. CDR1 is MDHEN and CDR2 is SYDVKM in the germline V gene. The CDR3 coding sequence is TGTGCCAGCGATTCGACAGGCCGCCCTTTATATGGCTACACCTTC. The encoded protein is CASDSTGRPLYGYTF.

V usage is TRBV5-6 and J usage is TRBJ2-7; tentative D call: TRBD2 (5 bases). Germline V lookup: CDR1 SGHDT, CDR2 YYEEEE. The CDR3 is 11 amino acids. V lost 3 bases and J 12 bases, leaving 13 bases between the germline ends. CDR3 sequence reads: CASSYEGSPYF. CDR3 DNA: TGTGCCAGCAGCTACGAGGGCAGTCCGTACTTC.

The rearrangement links TRBV9 to TRBJ2-1; TRBD2 agrees at 10 bases. The germline CDR1 and CDR2 sequences are SGDLS and YYNGEE. Trimming removed 4 bases from V and 4 bases from J; junction bases left unmatched: 8. This CDR3 spans 16 amino acids. The CDR3 is CASSLSGRAQYNEQFF. CDR3 DNA sequence: TGTGCCAGCAGCCTGAGCGGGAGGGCGCAATACAATGAGCAGTTCTTC.

This clone has only one observation. The V and J genes are TRBV2 and TRBJ1-2; D gene ambiguous. In germline, CDR1 is SNHLY, CDR2 FYNNEI. The V end was cut by 4 bases, the J end by 2 bases, with 8 bases between. CDR3 length equals 13 residues. The CDR3 region has the DNA TGTGCCAGCAGTGTCGATGGAAACTATGGCTACACCTTC. Protein: CASSVDGNYGYTF.

This clone was observed a handful of times. The V and J genes are TRBV11-3 and TRBJ2-1; weak D call: TRBD1 (5 bases). V lost 3 bases, J lost 8 bases, and 14 bases lay in between. In germline, CDR1 is SGHNT, CDR2 YENEEA. There are 14 residues in the CDR3. CDR3 coding DNA: TGTGCCAGCAGCTTGGCCCCTAGGGGTGATGAGCAGTTCTTC. Encoded protein: CASSLAPRGDEQFF.

This clone was picked up one time. The CDR3 loop reads CATSDFAGGGPGELFF. The CDR3 bases are TGTGCCACCAGTGATTTCGCGGGAGGGGGTCCCGGGGAGCTGTTTTTT. This sequence joins TRBV24-1 and TRBJ2-2, with 9 nucleotides matching TRBD2. Germline CDR1 KGHDR, CDR2 SFDVKD. Trimming cost V 1 base and J 6 bases; bases outside gene matches: 5. The CDR3 sequence is 16 residues long.

The sample holds one count of this clone. The V and J genes are TRBV6-1 and TRBJ2-2; D ambiguous. Looked up from germline, CDR1 is MNHNS and CDR2 is SASEGT. The CDR3 loop spans 17 amino acids. Trimming took off 4 bases at V and 1 base at J, with 16 bases between the two ends. The CDR3 spells CASSALKGGLNTGELFF. In nucleotides, the CDR3 is TGTGCCAGCAGTGCCCTCAAGGGTGGCTTGAACACCGGGGAGCTGTTTTTT.

The chain combines TRBV7-8 with TRBJ1-2, with a possible D match to TRBD1 (5 bases). Per germline, CDR1 SGHVS and CDR2 FQNEAQ. Trimming pared 5 bases from V and 8 bases from J, leaving 15 bases between. The CDR3 contains 13 residues. The chain's CDR3 is CASSGGPLAGYTF. The CDR3 DNA sequence: TGTGCCAGCAGCGGGGGACCTCTGGCCGGCTACACCTTC.

This rearrangement joins TRBV2 to TRBJ2-5, with TRBD2 as a possible D gene (5 bases). Between the trimmed V and J ends, which lost 8 bases and 1 base, there was a span of 17 bases. Germline V gene lookup returns CDR1 SNHLY and CDR2 FYNNEI. The CDR3 totals 15 residues. CDR3 coding DNA: TGTGCCAGCCCGCGCGCAGTCGGGATCCAAGAGACCCAGTACTTC. This sequence encodes CASPRAVGIQETQYF.

The gene calls are TRBV5-1 and TRBJ2-1; 12 bases are a match to TRBD2. CDR1 and CDR2 from the germline V gene are SGHRS and YFSETQ. With V trimmed by 1 base and J by 7 bases, 6 bases remained unmatched. The CDR3 length is 16 residues. Here the CDR3 DNA reads TGCGCCAGCAGCTTGATTGGACTAGCGGGAAGAAATGAGCAGTTCTTC. Its protein is CASSLIGLAGRNEQFF. The variable domain in full, completed from reference TRBV5-1 and TRBJ2-1, reads KAGVTQTPRYLIKTRGQQVTLSCSPISGHRSVSWYQQTPGQGLQFLFEYFSETQRNKGNFPGRFSGRQFSNSRSEMNVSTLELGDSALYLCASSLIGLAGRNEQFFGPGTRLTVL.

The V gene is TRBV4-1, the J gene TRBJ2-7, with D hard to call. CDR3 length: 13 residues. Trimming removed 1 base from V and 2 bases from J, with 6 bases in between. CDR1 is MGHRA, CDR2 YSYEKL, per germline. CDR3: CASSQGEAYEQYF. As DNA, the CDR3 is TGCGCCAGCAGCCAAGGGGAAGCCTACGAGCAGTACTTC.

J is TRBJ2-1 and V is TRBV19; 7 nucleotides match TRBD2. Germline V CDR1 and CDR2: LNHDA, SQIVND (reference sequence). V shed 3 bases, J shed 8 bases, and the junction held 7 bases outside the gene matches. The CDR3 has 14 residues. In nucleotides, the CDR3 is TGTGCCAGTAGTATCCTAGCGGTGCGGGATGAGCAGTTCTTC. Translated: CASSILAVRDEQFF.

The chain employs TRBV6-2 or TRBV6-3 and TRBJ1-1; TRBD1 matches 8 bases. Losses at the gene ends were 3 bases for V and 7 bases for J; bases not matched to a gene: 7. Per germline, CDR1 MNHEY and CDR2 SVGEGT. The CDR3 has 14 residues. DNA of the CDR3: TGTGCCAGCAGTTATGCGCGGACAGGGCTTGAAGCTTTCTTT. It codes for CASSYARTGLEAFF.

In DNA, the CDR3 is TGTGCCAGCAGCTTGGCGGCAGGGGCCAACTATGGCTACACCTTC. This encodes CASSLAAGANYGYTF. J is TRBJ1-2 and V is TRBV5-8; D is perhaps TRBD1 (6 bases). From germline, CDR1 is SGHTS and CDR2 YDEGEE. This CDR3 comprises 15 residues. V lost 0 bases, J lost 2 bases, and 11 bases lay in between.

This chain uses TRBV3-1 (or the pseudogene TRBV3-2) with TRBJ2-1; the match to TRBD2 covers 14 bases. V trimming: 3 bases; J trimming: 1 base; junction bases outside the gene matches: 2. This CDR3 spans 17 amino acids. Germline V gives CDR1 LGHDT, CDR2 YNNKEL (reference sequence). CDR3 loop: CASSHGTSGRSYNEQFF. The CDR3 nucleotides are TGTGCCAGCAGCCATGGGACTAGCGGGAGATCCTACAATGAGCAGTTCTTC.

This sequence joins TRBV5-6 and TRBJ2-5; D is uncertain. V was cut by 6 bases and J by 3 bases, with 21 bases left in between. In germline, CDR1 is SGHDT, CDR2 YYEEEE. The CDR3 sequence is 16 residues long. CDR3 region: CASTRRDWAPKETQYF. The CDR3 DNA is TGTGCCAGCACCCGACGAGACTGGGCCCCGAAAGAGACCCAGTACTTC.

This clone was seen only once. The genes are TRBV18 and TRBJ2-1; 11 nucleotides match TRBD2. The V gene end was trimmed by 2 bases and the J gene end by 5 bases; junction bases not matched to a gene: 8. Germline CDR1 reads KGHSH; CDR2 reads LQKENI. This CDR3 contains 17 residues. CDR3 amino acids: CASSPAVTSGSDNEQFF. The DNA of the CDR3 is TGTGCCAGCTCACCAGCGGTAACTAGCGGGAGTGACAATGAGCAGTTCTTC.

This sequence joins TRBV25-1 and TRBJ2-1; D is possibly TRBD1 (6 bases). There are 14 residues in the CDR3. V lost 2 bases to trimming and J lost 7 bases, with 12 bases between them. The V gene's germline CDR1 is MGHDK and CDR2 SYGVNS. The CDR3 DNA is TGTGCCAGCAGTGAAGGGCAGGGGAAGAATGAGCAGTTCTTC. Amino acid sequence: CASSEGQGKNEQFF.

The chain combines TRBV7-9 with TRBJ2-3, with TRBD1 identical over 9 bases. The CDR3 sequence is 14 residues long. CDR1 and CDR2 from the germline V gene are SEHNR and FQNEAQ (reference sequence). V lost 4 bases, J lost 5 bases, and 4 bases stayed unmatched. CDR3 bases: TGTGCCAGCAGCTACGGGGACAGGGAAGATACGCAGTATTTT. Protein product: CASSYGDREDTQYF.

The gene calls are TRBV5-1 and TRBJ2-5, with D tentatively TRBD2 (5 bases). Germline V gene data show CDR1 as SGHRS and CDR2 as YFSETQ. The CDR3 is 14 amino acids. Trimming removed 5 bases at V and 4 bases at J, with 15 bases between. CDR3 DNA: TGCGCCAGCAGTACCTTAGGACTGGGAGAGACCCAGTACTTC. The encoded protein is CASSTLGLGETQYF. The entire variable domain, with the rest obtained from reference TRBV5-1 and TRBJ2-5, is as follows: KAGVTQTPRYLIKTRGQQVTLSCSPISGHRSVSWYQQTPGQGLQFLFEYFSETQRNKGNFPGRFSGRQFSNSRSEMNVSTLELGDSALYLCASSTLGLGETQYFGPGTRLLVL.

J is TRBJ2-1 and V is TRBV2; the D gene is possibly TRBD1 (7 bases). CDR1 and CDR2 from the germline V gene are SNHLY and FYNNEI. V lost 2 bases and J 9 bases, leaving 17 bases between the germline ends. The CDR3 spans 15 residues. The CDR3 spells CASSEQGGRVGEQFF. As DNA, the CDR3 is TGTGCCAGCAGTGAACAGGGGGGCCGCGTCGGTGAGCAGTTCTTC.

The chain carries TRBV11-2 and TRBJ1-1; D unclear. The length of the CDR3 is 12 residues. The V end lost 2 bases, the J end lost 8 bases, and 9 bases lay between the germline ends. CDR1 and CDR2 from the germline V gene are SGHAT and FQNNGV. The CDR3, as DNA: TGTGCCAGCAGCTTATCCCGACTAGAAGCTTTCTTT. This gives the protein CASSLSRLEAFF. The variable domain in full, with the rest retrieved from reference TRBV11-2 and TRBJ1-1, is EAGVAQSPRYKIIEKRQSVAFWCNPISGHATLYWYQQILGQGPKLLIQFQNNGVVDDSQLPKDRFSAERLKGVDSTLKIQPAKLEDSAVYLCASSLSRLEAFFGQGTRLTVV.

The rearrangement links TRBV7-9 to TRBJ1-1; D possibly corresponds to TRBD1 (5 bases). The V end lost 5 bases, the J end lost 5 bases, and 15 bases lay between the germline ends. From germline, CDR1 is SEHNR and CDR2 FQNEAQ (reference sequence). This CDR3 has 14 amino acids. The CDR3 region is CASSAGSGRTEAFF. The CDR3 DNA reads TGTGCCAGCAGCGCAGGGTCGGGGCGGACTGAAGCTTTCTTT.

The chain links TRBV28 to TRBJ2-3; 8 bases are a match to TRBD2. The CDR3 length is 14 residues. Per the germline V gene, CDR1 is MDHEN and CDR2 is SYDVKM. The V segment lost 6 bases and the J segment 2 bases; nucleotides outside the gene matches: 4. The CDR3 reads CASRSGSYTDTQYF. The CDR3 DNA reads TGTGCCAGCAGGAGCGGGAGTTACACAGATACGCAGTATTTT.

The chain combines TRBV5-4 with TRBJ2-1; D might be TRBD2 (6 bases). The CDR3 runs 16 residues. V lost 3 bases and J 0 bases, leaving 13 bases between the germline ends. Germline CDR1 reads SGHNT; CDR2 reads YYREEE (reference sequence). In DNA, the CDR3 is TGTGCCAGCAGCTCGAACCCGGGAGCCTCCTACAATGAGCAGTTCTTC. It translates to CASSSNPGASYNEQFF. The variable domain in full, completed from reference TRBV5-4 and TRBJ2-1, reads ETGVTQSPTHLIKTRGQQVTLRCSSQSGHNTVSWYQQALGQGPQFIFQYYREEENGRGNFPPRFSGLQFPNYSSELNVNALELDDSALYLCASSSNPGASYNEQFFGPGTRLTVL.